Below are 28 T cell receptor beta chains sequenced from a single sample in a study of T-cell reconstitution after alpha-beta-depleted transplantation in children (dated by TCRdb to the mid-2010s). The treatment or condition label of this sample denotes: allogeneic hematopoietic cell transplantation with graft depleted of TCRalphabeta T cells and CD19 B cells. The receptor library was made with PCR. Instrument used: Illumina HiSeq 2500. Molecular barcoding was employed in the preparation of TCR libraries, with unique molecular identifiers being used to normalize TCRbeta repertoire quantification. Using fastp trimming at Q25 and MiXCR clonotype assembly, TCRdb reanalyzed the public sequencing data and kept in-frame beta chains. Merged by CDR3 protein, the rows form single entries marked with the most common genes and DNA. The sample includes approximately 800,000 distinct CDR3 sequences, with roughly 15% observed a single time. The ten largest make up roughly 4.8% of the sample.

The sequencing used PBMCs, mostly from graft donor cells, collected 360 days after TCRalphabeta/CD19-depleted stem cell transplant. The source of these receptors is a male patient younger than 18 who had a stem cell transplant for acute lymphoblastic leukemia, so the T cells may come from the graft donor.

The J gene is TRBJ2-5, the V gene TRBV27; D tentatively reads TRBD1 or TRBD2 (6 bases each). The length of the CDR3 is 14 residues. Germline assignment: CDR1 MNHEY and CDR2 SMNVEV (reference sequence). Trimming took off 1 base at V and 4 bases at J, with 10 bases between the two ends. The CDR3 loop is CASSLWGAGETQYF. CDR3 nucleotide sequence: TGTGCCAGCAGTTTATGGGGGGCGGGAGAGACCCAGTACTTC.

CDR3 sequence: CATAPYRDRVTYEQYF. Written as DNA, the CDR3 is TGTGCCACCGCTCCCTACCGGGACAGGGTCACCTACGAGCAGTACTTC. This chain links TRBV28 with TRBJ2-7; 9 bases align to TRBD1. The CDR3 is 16 residues long. Germline V gene lookup returns CDR1 MDHEN and CDR2 SYDVKM. V trimming: 10 bases; J trimming: 2 bases; junction bases outside the gene matches: 15.

There are a few counts of this clonotype. The chain has TRBV7-6 and TRBJ2-2; tentatively, D is TRBD1 (6 bases). V was clipped by 5 bases and J by 2 bases, with 12 bases between them. The CDR3 is 15 amino acids. Per the germline V gene, CDR1 is SGHVS and CDR2 is FNYEAQ. The CDR3 coding sequence is TGTGCCAGCAGCCTCCGGACAGATAACACCGGGGAGCTGTTTTTT. It codes for CASSLRTDNTGELFF.

The CDR3 DNA sequence: TGCGCCAGCACCCCACCATTAACAGAGACCCAGTACTTC. Translating gives CASTPPLTETQYF. The chain combines TRBV5-1 with TRBJ2-5, with D hard to call. This CDR3 contains 13 residues. V shed 6 bases and J shed 4 bases, with 13 bases lying between them. Per germline, CDR1 SGHRS and CDR2 YFSETQ.

The V and J genes are TRBV20-1 and TRBJ2-1, with a possible D match to TRBD1 (5 bases). V lost 5 bases and J lost 5, with 13 bases in between. The V gene's germline CDR1 is DFQATT and CDR2 SNEGSKA (reference sequence). The CDR3 has 13 residues. CDR3 residues: CSAPSKGHNEQFF. The DNA for the CDR3 is TGCAGTGCTCCCTCGAAGGGGCACAATGAGCAGTTCTTC.

In the case of this clonotype: It may be a read error: a sequence one base away is much more abundant. V is TRBV5-1 and J is TRBJ2-7, with 7 nucleotides matching TRBD1. V shed 4 bases and J 0 bases; nucleotides not matched to a gene: 4. From germline, CDR1 is SGHRS and CDR2 YFSETQ. CDR3 length equals 14 residues. CDR3 sequence (DNA): TGCGCCAGCAGCCCCGGGACAGACTCCTACGAGCAGTACTTC. Translating it yields CASSPGTDSYEQYF.

The V gene is TRBV20-1, the J gene TRBJ2-5, with TRBD1 identical over 7 bases. Per germline, CDR1 DFQATT and CDR2 SNEGSKA (reference sequence). The V segment lost 6 bases and the J segment 5 bases; nucleotides outside the gene matches: 6. The CDR3 runs to 12 residues. CDR3 coding DNA: TGCAGTGCCGACAGGGACGTGGAGACCCAGTACTTC. This codes for CSADRDVETQYF.

This clonotype was detected a few times. The chain uses TRBV11-2 and TRBJ2-1, with D tentatively TRBD2 (6 bases). This CDR3 is 15 amino acids long. Germline assignment: CDR1 SGHAT and CDR2 FQNNGV. V was cut by 4 bases and J by 3 bases, with 13 bases left in between. Written as DNA, the CDR3 is TGTGCCAGCAGCTCAGGGAGGAACTACTACAATGAGCAGTTCTTC. This codes for CASSSGRNYYNEQFF.

The chain combines TRBV27 with TRBJ2-3; possible D gene TRBD1, 6 bases. Trimming took off 5 bases at V and 2 bases at J, with 14 bases between the two ends. Germline V CDR1 and CDR2: MNHEY, SMNVEV (reference sequence). This CDR3 contains 15 residues. CDR3 amino acids: CASSLWGRNTDTQYF. The DNA of the CDR3 is TGTGCCAGCAGTCTATGGGGGCGGAACACAGATACGCAGTATTTT.

This chain links TRBV12-3 or TRBV12-4 with TRBJ2-7; a weak D match, TRBD2 (6 bases). The V end was cut by 4 bases, the J end by 5 bases, with 21 bases between. The CDR3 is made up of 16 amino acids. This CDR3 reads CASSSTDPLAIHEQYF. CDR3 coding DNA: TGTGCCAGCAGTTCAACTGACCCTCTAGCGATCCACGAGCAGTACTTC.

The J gene is TRBJ2-7, the V gene TRBV27; a weak D match, TRBD1 (6 bases). Trimming removed 5 bases at V and 2 bases at J, with 19 bases between. Per germline, CDR1 MNHEY and CDR2 SMNVEV (reference sequence). This CDR3 has 16 amino acids. This CDR3 is CASSPLPTGNTYEQYF. CDR3 in DNA: TGTGCCAGCAGTCCGCTACCCACAGGGAATACCTACGAGCAGTACTTC.

The rearrangement joins TRBV3-1 to TRBJ2-7; D is uncertain. Germline values: CDR1 LGHDT, CDR2 YNNKEL (reference sequence). V was clipped by 1 base and J by 3 bases, with 10 bases between them. The length of the CDR3 is 14 residues. In nucleotides, the CDR3 is TGTGCCAGCAGCCAAGCTTTACGAGGCTACGAGCAGTACTTC. Protein product: CASSQALRGYEQYF.

The V and J genes are TRBV7-6 and TRBJ2-1, with 8 bases lining up with TRBD2. J lost 4 bases, V lost 3 bases, and 14 bases had no gene match. The CDR3 covers 18 residues. Germline V gene sequence: CDR1 SGHVS, CDR2 FNYEAQ. The CDR3, as DNA: TGTGCCAGCAGCTTGTGGCTAGCGGGTGGGGCCCCTTACAATGAGCAGTTCTTC. Encoded protein: CASSLWLAGGAPYNEQFF.

This clonotype turned up a few times. The V call is TRBV5-1, the J call TRBJ1-3; unclear D gene. CDR3 length: 15 amino acids. From germline, CDR1 is SGHRS and CDR2 YFSETQ. Trimming pared 0 bases from V and 4 bases from J, leaving 11 bases between. The CDR3 here is CASSLAATGGNTIYF. The CDR3 bases are TGCGCCAGCAGCTTGGCAGCGACCGGGGGAAACACCATATATTTT.

The V call is TRBV13, the J call TRBJ2-5; 8 bases map to TRBD2. The germline gives CDR1 PRHDT, CDR2 FYEKMQ (reference sequence). J gave up 4 bases and V 3 bases, and 7 bases lay outside the gene matches. The CDR3 is 15 residues long. This CDR3 reads CASSFLAGMGETQYF. In nucleotides, the CDR3 is TGTGCCAGCAGCTTTTTAGCGGGAATGGGAGAGACCCAGTACTTC.

In this sample, this clonotype turned up a few times. The gene calls are TRBV28 and TRBJ2-3; possible D gene TRBD2, 5 bases. CDR1 and CDR2 (germline): MDHEN, SYDVKM. This CDR3 is built from 13 residues. The ends were cut back, 0 bases at V and 6 bases at J, with 7 bases in the middle. This chain's CDR3 is CASSLWGGDTQYF. CDR3 nucleotide sequence: TGTGCCAGCAGTTTATGGGGCGGGGATACGCAGTATTTT.

The gene calls are TRBV6-1 and TRBJ2-7; TRBD2 agrees at 13 bases. Germline loops: CDR1 MNHNS, CDR2 SASEGT. After removal of 6 bases from V and 3 bases from J, the junction contained 11 bases not matched to a gene. CDR3 length: 17 residues. The CDR3 region is CASRPGLAGDVIYEQYF. DNA of the CDR3: TGTGCCAGCAGACCCGGACTAGCGGGAGATGTAATCTACGAGCAGTACTTC.

The chain joins TRBV14 to TRBJ1-1; no clear D gene. Germline CDR1 reads SGHDN; CDR2 reads FVKESK. The CDR3 is 13 amino acids. Trimming stripped 0 bases from V and 6 bases from J, with 8 bases between. Here the CDR3 reads CASSQDMGSEAFF. The CDR3 DNA reads as TGTGCCAGCAGCCAAGATATGGGCTCTGAAGCTTTCTTT.

The table lists this clonotype with many counts. The chain couples TRBV6-1 to TRBJ2-7; 9 bases line up with TRBD1. The CDR3 has 14 amino acids. Trimming removed 7 bases from V and 2 bases from J; junction bases left unmatched: 6. The germline gives CDR1 MNHNS, CDR2 SASEGT. DNA for the CDR3: TGTGCCAGCACCGGCACAGGGGGCGCCTACGAGCAGTACTTC. Translation: CASTGTGGAYEQYF.

This clonotype turned up a few times. The rearrangement joins TRBV5-1 to TRBJ2-7; unclear D gene. In germline, CDR1 is SGHRS, CDR2 YFSETQ. V lost 0 bases and J lost 3, with 19 bases in between. CDR3 length: 17 residues. CDR3 bases: TGCGCCAGCAGCTTGGGAACCAGCACGGTCCTGGGCTACGAGCAGTACTTC. Translated, it gives CASSLGTSTVLGYEQYF.

This clonotype came up a few times. The gene calls are TRBV4-1 and TRBJ2-7, with D perhaps matching TRBD1 (5 bases). The CDR3 length is 15 residues. Germline CDR1 MGHRA, CDR2 YSYEKL. V dropped 3 bases and J dropped 0 bases, with 12 bases sitting between them. CDR3 protein: CASSQGPLSSYEQYF. The CDR3 DNA reads as TGCGCCAGCAGCCAGGGGCCGTTGAGCTCCTACGAGCAGTACTTC.

This clonotype has just a few counts. The V and J genes are TRBV10-3 and TRBJ1-2; 9 bases line up with TRBD1. In germline, CDR1 is ENHRY, CDR2 SYGVKD. This CDR3 is 17 amino acids long. J was trimmed by 8 bases and V by 0 bases; bases with no gene match: 13. The CDR3, as DNA: TGTGCCATCAGTGAGTCGATTGGCAAGACAGGGGGGTACGGCTACACCTTC. It specifies CAISESIGKTGGYGYTF.

This clonotype was seen more than once but under ten times. The rearrangement uses TRBV25-1 and TRBJ2-3; D is unresolved. CDR1 is MGHDK and CDR2 is SYGVNS in the germline V gene. The germline V and J ends were trimmed by 0 bases and 0 bases, with 7 bases remaining between them. The CDR3 spans 15 residues. The CDR3 loop is CASSEYRPSTDTQYF. CDR3 nucleotide sequence: TGTGCCAGCAGTGAATATAGACCGAGCACAGATACGCAGTATTTT.

The gene calls are TRBV5-1 and TRBJ1-1; maybe TRBD1 (5 bases). V was shortened by 2 bases and J by 4 bases, with 15 bases between the two germline ends. This CDR3 region has 15 residues. The germline V gene has CDR1 SGHRS and CDR2 YFSETQ. DNA of the CDR3: TGCGCCAGCAGCTTCCGCCGGGGCCCGATCACTGAAGCTTTCTTT. Its protein is CASSFRRGPITEAFF.

This clonotype showed up just a few times. This chain uses TRBV11-2 with TRBJ1-4; D gene uncertain. This CDR3 has 15 residues. Germline V gives CDR1 SGHAT, CDR2 FQNNGV. With 5 bases removed from V and 4 bases from J, the gap between germline ends came to 14 bases. The DNA of the CDR3 is TGTGCCAGCAGCGCGGGCGCTGGACTTAATGAAAAACTGTTTTTT. Translating it yields CASSAGAGLNEKLFF.

The V gene is TRBV29-1, the J gene TRBJ2-2; D remains ambiguous. Germline V gene lookup returns CDR1 SQVTM and CDR2 ANQGSEA. The CDR3 loop spans 14 amino acids. The V end was cut by 5 bases, the J end by 4 bases, with 14 bases between. In DNA form, the CDR3 reads TGCAGCGTTTACCTCGGCGGCGTCACCGGGGAGCTGTTTTTT. Its translation: CSVYLGGVTGELFF.

The gene calls are TRBV6-1 and TRBJ2-7, with 10 bases fitting TRBD1. With V trimmed by 6 bases and J by 3 bases, 11 bases remained unmatched. Germline V gene lookup returns CDR1 MNHNS and CDR2 SASEGT. The CDR3 consists of 16 residues. CDR3 residues: CASSLGWTGGSYEQYF. DNA of the CDR3: TGTGCCAGCAGCCTGGGTTGGACAGGGGGAAGCTACGAGCAGTACTTC.

This clonotype was recorded a few times. The rearrangement uses TRBV7-3 and TRBJ2-2; D is perhaps TRBD1 (5 bases). CDR3 length: 16 amino acids. The germline V and J ends were trimmed by 4 bases and 1 base, with 13 bases remaining between them. CDR1 is SGHTA, CDR2 FQGTGA, per germline. CDR3 in DNA: TGTGCCAGCAGCTCGCTGGACATAATGAACACCGGGGAGCTGTTTTTT. It yields the protein CASSSLDIMNTGELFF.